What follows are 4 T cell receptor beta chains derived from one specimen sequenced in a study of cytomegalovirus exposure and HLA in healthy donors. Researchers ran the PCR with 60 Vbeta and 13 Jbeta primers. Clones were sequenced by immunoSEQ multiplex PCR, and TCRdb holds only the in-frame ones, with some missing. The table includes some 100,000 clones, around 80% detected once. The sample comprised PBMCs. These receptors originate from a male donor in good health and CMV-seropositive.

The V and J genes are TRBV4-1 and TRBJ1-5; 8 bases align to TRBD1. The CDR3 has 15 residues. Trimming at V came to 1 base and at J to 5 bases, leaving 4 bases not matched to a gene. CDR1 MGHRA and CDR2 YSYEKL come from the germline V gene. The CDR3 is CASSQVPGGHQPQHF. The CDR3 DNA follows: TGCGCCAGCAGCCAAGTACCAGGGGGCCATCAGCCCCAGCATTTT.

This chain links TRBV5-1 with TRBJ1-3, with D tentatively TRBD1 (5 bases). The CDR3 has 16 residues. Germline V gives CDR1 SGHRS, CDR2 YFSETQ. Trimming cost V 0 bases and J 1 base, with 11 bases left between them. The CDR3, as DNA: TGCGCCAGCAGCTTGGCTTTTCAGGGATCTGGAAACACCATATATTTT. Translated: CASSLAFQGSGNTIYF.

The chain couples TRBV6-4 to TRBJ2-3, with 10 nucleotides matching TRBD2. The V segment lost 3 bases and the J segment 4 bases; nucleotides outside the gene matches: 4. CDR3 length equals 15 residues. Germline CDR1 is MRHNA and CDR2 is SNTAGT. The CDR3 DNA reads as TGTGCCAGCAGTGAATCCAGCGGGGGGGCAGATACGCAGTATTTT. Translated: CASSESSGGADTQYF.

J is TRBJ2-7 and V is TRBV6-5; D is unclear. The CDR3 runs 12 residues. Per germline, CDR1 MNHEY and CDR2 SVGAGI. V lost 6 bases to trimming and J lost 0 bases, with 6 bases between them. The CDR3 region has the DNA TGTGCCAGCAGACAATTCTCCTACGAGCAGTACTTC. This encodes CASRQFSYEQYF.